This passage covers 20 T cell receptor beta chains from one sample sequenced in a study of blood T cells in healthy people across ages. The second PCR ran roughly 7 to 12 cycles with a sample-barcoded 5' primer and J-beta primers. One entry per CDR3 protein, called by TCRdb with MiXCR from the 5' RACE reads. The data hold around 800,000 distinct CDR3 sequences, with under 55% observed a single time. Sequencing input: blood. These receptors came from a man aged 55-75 years in good health.

V is TRBV11-2 and J is TRBJ2-1; D is uncertain. The CDR3 length is 15 residues. Germline-derived CDR1 and CDR2 are SGHAT and FQNNGV. Trimming stripped 5 bases from V and 5 bases from J, with 16 bases between. This CDR3 is CASSAGFRLNNEQFF. In DNA form, the CDR3 reads TGTGCCAGCAGCGCTGGGTTTCGGCTTAACAATGAGCAGTTCTTC.

The V call is TRBV20-1, the J call TRBJ2-1, with TRBD2 identical over 7 bases. With 5 bases clipped from V and 9 bases from J, the junction kept 10 bases outside the gene matches. The CDR3 spans 13 residues. CDR1 is DFQATT, CDR2 SNEGSKA, per germline (reference sequence). The CDR3 DNA follows: TGCAGTGCTCCTTTGGCGGGGAGGGTTGAGCAGTTCTTC. It specifies CSAPLAGRVEQFF.

The genes are TRBV6-1 and TRBJ2-7; possibly TRBD2 for D (5 bases). V lost 11 bases to trimming and J lost 2 bases, with 16 bases between them. Germline-derived CDR1 and CDR2 are MNHNS and SASEGT. CDR3 size: 13 residues. The CDR3: CASKRGQPYEQYF. As DNA, the CDR3 is TGTGCCTCCAAACGGGGTCAACCCTACGAGCAGTACTTC.

This clonotype was seen only once. The V call is TRBV6-5, the J call TRBJ1-2; 8 positions match TRBD1. The CDR3 is 14 residues long. Germline V CDR1 and CDR2: MNHEY, SVGAGI. Trimming at V came to 5 bases and at J to 8 bases, leaving 10 bases not matched to a gene. CDR3 protein: CASSTGQGSWGYTF. The CDR3 nucleotides are TGTGCCAGCAGTACCGGACAGGGCTCTTGGGGCTACACCTTC.

The rearrangement links TRBV20-1 to TRBJ1-2; the match to TRBD1 covers 10 bases. This CDR3 comprises 12 residues. With 5 bases clipped from V and 7 bases from J, the junction kept 4 bases outside the gene matches. From germline, CDR1 is DFQATT and CDR2 SNEGSKA (reference sequence). The CDR3 loop is CSALTGGFGYTF. As DNA, the CDR3 is TGCAGTGCTCTGACAGGGGGCTTTGGCTACACCTTC.

This clonotype has more than one count but fewer than ten. This chain joins TRBV27 and TRBJ2-7; D gene ambiguous. There are 16 residues in the CDR3. Germline CDR1 is MNHEY and CDR2 is SMNVEV (reference sequence). The ends were cut back, 1 base at V and 4 bases at J, with 17 bases in the middle. CDR3 sequence (DNA): TGTGCCAGCAGTTTATTCTTAGTTATTCTAGAGTACGAGCAGTACTTC. It encodes CASSLFLVILEYEQYF.

The chain joins TRBV15 to TRBJ1-2, with D possibly being TRBD1 (6 bases). This CDR3 region has 15 residues. Germline V gene lookup returns CDR1 LNHNV and CDR2 YYDKDF (reference sequence). The V end lost 3 bases, the J end lost 0 bases, and 11 bases lay between the germline ends. The CDR3 reads CATSSRTAANYGYTF. The CDR3, as DNA: TGTGCCACCAGCAGTAGGACAGCAGCTAACTATGGCTACACCTTC.

The chain combines TRBV20-1 with TRBJ2-3; 9 nucleotides agree with TRBD2. The CDR3 is made up of 15 amino acids. The germline V gene has CDR1 DFQATT and CDR2 SNEGSKA (reference sequence). The junction had 5 bases not matched to a gene; V was cut back by 2 bases and J by 2 bases. For the CDR3, the DNA is TGCAGTGCTAGACTAGGCGGGAGGGACACAGATACGCAGTATTTT. The encoded protein is CSARLGGRDTDTQYF.

This clonotype was seen more than once but under ten times. The chain uses TRBV12-3 or TRBV12-4 and TRBJ1-4; a possible D gene is TRBD1 (6 bases). V lost 2 bases and J 8 bases, leaving 12 bases between the germline ends. The CDR3 has 14 amino acids. CDR3 DNA sequence: TGTGCCAGCAGTTTAAACAGGGCCTCCGAAAAACTGTTTTTT. Protein: CASSLNRASEKLFF.

The chain carries TRBV12-3 or TRBV12-4 and TRBJ1-1; TRBD1 matches 9 bases. This CDR3 has 15 residues. V shed 7 bases and J 5 bases; nucleotides not matched to a gene: 11. The CDR3 nucleotides are TGTGCCAGCAACCCCCAGGGACAGGGTCGGACTGAAGCTTTCTTT. Translating it yields CASNPQGQGRTEAFF.

The rearrangement links TRBV2 to TRBJ1-4; 7 positions agree with TRBD1. Germline values: CDR1 SNHLY, CDR2 FYNNEI. The CDR3 is 13 residues long. With 7 bases clipped from V and 8 bases from J, the junction kept 7 bases outside the gene matches. CDR3 in amino acids: CASNNRQGEKLFF. CDR3 nucleotide sequence: TGTGCCAGCAATAATAGACAGGGAGAAAAACTGTTTTTT.

The V and J genes are TRBV12-3 or TRBV12-4 and TRBJ2-1; 7 bases align to TRBD2. Trimming took 0 bases from V and 0 from J; bases not matched to a gene: 2. The CDR3 contains 16 residues. In DNA, the CDR3 is TGTGCCAGCAGTTTAGCAGGGGAGGGCTCCTACAATGAGCAGTTCTTC. Residues: CASSLAGEGSYNEQFF.

The chain uses TRBV11-3 and TRBJ2-5, with 7 bases matching TRBD1. The trim removed 4 bases at V and 3 bases at J, leaving 5 bases unmatched. This CDR3 is 14 amino acids long. The V gene's germline CDR1 is SGHNT and CDR2 YENEEA. The CDR3: CASSSGQRKETQYF. CDR3 nucleotide sequence: TGTGCCAGCAGCTCGGGACAGAGGAAAGAGACCCAGTACTTC.

This clonotype has a single count. Its ends do not fully match the called genes, so a read error is possible. The chain joins TRBV11-2 to TRBJ2-7, with D possibly TRBD1 on 6 matching bases. This CDR3 comprises 13 residues. CDR1 and CDR2 (germline): SGHAT, FQNNGV. CDR3 residues: CASSVDRYNEQYF. Here the CDR3 DNA reads TGTGCCAGCAGCGTAGACAGGTACAATGAGCAGTACTTC.

This clonotype was counted between two and nine times. The V and J genes are TRBV7-2 and TRBJ2-1; 8 nucleotides line up with TRBD1. The CDR3 is 16 amino acids. Germline values: CDR1 SGHTA, CDR2 FQGNSA. After removal of 5 bases from V and 4 bases from J, the junction contained 10 bases not matched to a gene. The CDR3 region is CASSLRRQGSYNEQFF. As DNA, the CDR3 is TGTGCCAGCAGCCTACGACGACAGGGGAGTTACAATGAGCAGTTCTTC.

The chain is built from TRBV5-5 and TRBJ2-3; D is unclear. The V gene's germline CDR1 is SGHKS and CDR2 YYEKEE (reference sequence). The V gene lost 4 bases and the J gene lost 4 bases, with 10 bases spanning the gap. This CDR3 region has 13 residues. DNA of the CDR3: TGTGCCAGCAGCCCGGTGGGCTCAGATACGCAGTATTTT. Its protein product is CASSPVGSDTQYF.

The V call is TRBV7-8, the J call TRBJ2-7; D ambiguous. The J call may be wrong; the DNA end is better matched by TRBJ2-4. The CDR3 consists of 12 residues. The germline gives CDR1 SGHVS, CDR2 FQNEAQ. The CDR3 DNA follows: TGTGCCAGCAGCTCCGGACGAAACATTCAGTACTTC. Translating gives CASSSGRNIQYF.

The chain is built from TRBV29-1 and TRBJ1-1, with D maybe TRBD1 (6 bases). The CDR3 loop spans 14 amino acids. Germline CDR1 reads SQVTM; CDR2 reads ANQGSEA. V was trimmed by 2 bases and J by 0 bases, leaving 10 bases between them. The CDR3 here is CSVERDNLNTEAFF. In DNA form, the CDR3 reads TGCAGCGTTGAACGGGACAACTTGAACACTGAAGCTTTCTTT.

As for this clonotype: Given a much more abundant clone one base away, this may be a read error. V gene TRBV7-2 combines with J gene TRBJ2-7, with 10 bases lining up with TRBD2. Trimming removed 0 bases from V and 12 bases from J; junction bases left unmatched: 14. Germline V lookup: CDR1 SGHTA, CDR2 FQGNSA. The CDR3 runs to 16 residues. The CDR3 bases are TGTGCCAGCAGCTTAGCCCCTAGCGGGGGCCAAGAGACCCGGTACTTC. Encoded protein: CASSLAPSGGQETRYF. The variable domain in full, with the rest retrieved from reference TRBV7-2 and TRBJ2-7, is GAGVSQSPSNKVTEKGKDVELRCDPISGHTALYWYRQSLGQGLEFLIYFQGNSAPDKSGLPSDRFSAERTGGSVSTLTIQRTQQEDSAVYLCASSLAPSGGQETRYFGPGTRLTVT.

In its sample, this clonotype was seen a few times. The V call is TRBV9, the J call TRBJ1-1; unclear D gene. Germline CDR1 SGDLS, CDR2 YYNGEE. The CDR3 is 12 residues long. Trimming cost V 4 bases and J 8 bases, with 12 bases left between them. The CDR3 is CASSTRAGEAFF. CDR3 bases: TGTGCCAGCAGCACCCGGGCGGGAGAAGCTTTCTTT.